The present TCR beta chain was sequenced within a study of cytomegalovirus exposure and HLA in healthy donors. Overall study findings and caveats: Cytomegalovirus-associated TCR beta chains were listed, numbering approximately 150.

It was with 60 Vbeta and 13 Jbeta primers that the PCR ran. Clones were read by immunoSEQ multiplex PCR, and TCRdb kept only the in-frame ones, dropping some. The table has tens of thousands of clones, about 67% seen once. Turning to this clone: Its antigen remains unidentified.

The clonotype originates from a man aged 25-40 years in good health and CMV-seronegative. Sequencing was performed on PBMCs.

CDR3 DNA: TGCGCCAGCATGGACGGGACAGCGGATTTGAACACTGAAGCTTTCTTT. The encoded protein is CASMDGTADLNTEAFF. The V call is TRBV5-1, the J call TRBJ1-1, with 7 bases aligning to TRBD1. V was clipped by 6 bases and J by 0 bases; unmatched bases: 11. The CDR3 has 16 residues. Germline V CDR1 and CDR2: SGHRS, YFSETQ.